Presented here are 9 T cell receptor beta chains from one specimen sequenced in a study of cytomegalovirus exposure and HLA in healthy donors (dated by TCRdb to about 2017). Library method: the immunoSEQ multiplex PCR assay. For the multiplex PCR, a mixture combining 60 forward primers for TCR Vbeta segments and 13 reverse primers for TCR Jbeta segments was used. This is the immuneACCESS table as TCRdb keeps it, with only in-frame sequences that have V and J called. A part of the clones is gone; compared with another copy, unresolved V genes explain less than half, and the rest is unexplained. This sample comprises a few hundred thousand clones, about 83% of them detected only once. About 1.4% of the sample is held by the ten biggest clonotypes. Sequenced sample: PBMCs. The source of these receptors is a girl aged 5-17 years in good health and CMV-seronegative.

This clone was recorded once. The genes are TRBV7-9 and TRBJ2-7; D perhaps matches TRBD1 (5 bases). V was shortened by 6 bases and J by 2 bases, with 11 bases between the two germline ends. CDR3 size: 13 residues. Germline V gene sequence: CDR1 SEHNR, CDR2 FQNEAQ (reference sequence). The DNA of the CDR3 is TGTGCCAGCAGTTCGACAGTTACCTACGAGCAGTACTTC. It is translated as CASSSTVTYEQYF.

The CDR3, as DNA: TGCGCCAGCAGCTTGAGGAGAGGTTACGAGCAGTACTTC. Translation: CASSLRRGYEQYF. This chain uses TRBV5-1 with TRBJ2-7, with D unclear. Deletions cut 1 base from V and 4 bases from J, with 9 bases between. In germline, CDR1 is SGHRS, CDR2 YFSETQ. The length of the CDR3 is 13 residues.

This clone was picked up a small number of times. The chain is built from TRBV6-4 and TRBJ2-2; D gene unclear. From germline, CDR1 is MRHNA and CDR2 SNTAGT. CDR3 length: 15 amino acids. V dropped 3 bases and J dropped 0 bases, with 8 bases sitting between them. The CDR3 DNA is TGTGCCAGCAGTGAACATCCGTCGAACACCGGGGAGCTGTTTTTT. As protein: CASSEHPSNTGELFF.

In DNA form, the CDR3 reads TGTGCCAGCAGCAAGGGACAGGGAACCTACGAGCAGTACTTC. This translates into CASSKGQGTYEQYF. The chain is built from TRBV6-5 and TRBJ2-5, with 9 bases identical to TRBD1. The last part of the DNA fits TRBJ2-7 better; the J call may be wrong. In germline, CDR1 is MNHEY, CDR2 SVGAGI. CDR3 size: 14 residues.

The J gene is TRBJ1-6, the V gene TRBV30; 8 bases fit TRBD1. The J segment lost 9 bases and the V segment lost 1 base, leaving 11 bases of the junction unmatched. There are 16 residues in the CDR3. Germline V gene data show CDR1 as GTSNPN and CDR2 as SVGIG (reference sequence). CDR3: CAWSGDRGGSSSPLHF. The CDR3 DNA follows: TGTGCCTGGAGTGGTGACAGGGGTGGAAGTAGTTCACCCCTCCACTTT.

V is TRBV5-8 and J is TRBJ1-5, with 8 nucleotides matching TRBD1. With V trimmed by 4 bases and J by 3 bases, 9 bases remained unmatched. Germline values: CDR1 SGHTS, CDR2 YDEGEE. The length of the CDR3 is 16 residues. This CDR3 is CASSPGQGTFNQPQHF. In DNA form, the CDR3 reads TGTGCCAGCAGCCCAGGACAGGGAACTTTCAATCAGCCCCAGCATTTT. The whole variable domain, filled in from reference TRBV5-8 and TRBJ1-5, reads EAGVTQSPTHLIKTRGQQATLRCSPISGHTSVYWYQQALGLGLQFLLWYDEGEERNRGNFPPRFSGRQFPNYSSELNVNALELEDSALYLCASSPGQGTFNQPQHFGDGTRLSIL.

The chain has TRBV6-5 and TRBJ1-6; D remains unclear. Germline CDR1 MNHEY, CDR2 SVGAGI. V gave up 9 bases and J gave up 5 bases, with 8 bases separating them. This CDR3 spans 12 amino acids. The CDR3 here is CASRRDNSPLHF. CDR3 nucleotides: TGTGCCAGTCGGCGGGATAATTCACCCCTCCACTTT.

CDR3 coding DNA: TGTGCCTGGACGCTCCGGAAGCCGAGCGGTGGCTACACCTTC. Protein product: CAWTLRKPSGGYTF. V and J are TRBV30 and TRBJ1-2, with D hard to call. Trimming shortened V by 4 bases and J by 7 bases, and 19 bases separated the two germline ends. The germline gives CDR1 GTSNPN, CDR2 SVGIG (reference sequence). CDR3 length: 14 amino acids.

This clone was found once. The rearrangement links TRBV5-1 to TRBJ2-1; the match to TRBD2 covers 9 bases. The CDR3 runs to 16 residues. The V gene's germline CDR1 is SGHRS and CDR2 YFSETQ. V gave up 3 bases and J gave up 6 bases; unmatched junction bases: 10. The CDR3 loop reads CASSSDPRGRANEQFF. The DNA of the CDR3 is TGCGCCAGCAGCTCGGACCCACGCGGGAGGGCCAATGAGCAGTTCTTC.